Here is one TCR beta chain with its context. This clonotype was found many times. The antigen it binds to is not known. One base away there is no much larger clone; base qualities are not given. This sample is drawn from a study of blood T cells in healthy people across ages (dated by TCRdb to the mid-2010s). About the full investigation: In model experiments, roughly one uniquely barcoded TCR beta cDNA molecule per two T cells was captured by template switching. To track age-related changes in TCR beta repertoire diversity, the study relied on deep sequencing normalized with unique cDNA molecular identifiers. Four age groups were formed from the donors: young (average approximately 16 years), middle-aged (approximately 40), aged (around 62) and long-lived (82). To avoid experimental bias, donors of different ages were distributed randomly across sequencing lanes. Using the same blood draw, the study looked at two additional independent replicas of 1 million unique cDNA reads for two donors, one aged 18 to 29 and the other aged 80 or older.

Receptor amplification or capture employed 5' RACE. The reads were generated on an Illumina HiSeq 2500. The second PCR ran for about 7 to 11 cycles and used a J-beta primer mix along with a sample-barcoded 5' primer. A template-switch 5' adaptor carrying 12 random nucleotides introduced a unique molecular identifier onto each TCR beta cDNA molecule. Each sample yielded at least 2.5 million CDR3-containing paired-end reads. The Mint cDNA synthesis kit, primed by a TRBC-specific oligonucleotide, was used to synthesize first-strand cDNA from all RNA. All cDNA was treated with uracil-DNA glycosylase and then went through a first 18-cycle PCR with the universal primers M1SS and BC2_uni_R. The source study handled its data this way. For normalization, 1 million high-quality reads were randomly selected from each sample, with every read carrying a distinct molecular identifier. Reads with shared molecular identifiers were discarded instead of being binned into consensus sequences. CDR3 identification, clonotype clustering and error correction used MiTCR with a Q25 quality threshold and the strictest error-elimination algorithm. A nonparametric unseen species model using Euler transformation provided a lower-bound estimate of total TCR beta diversity. TCRdb applied fastp at Q25 and MiXCR to the public reads, then kept only in-frame beta chains. CDR3 protein duplicates are merged, each entry listing the most common genes and DNA. None of the V and J calls come from the authors' own analysis; TCRdb made them. The sample has approximately 680,000 distinct CDR3 sequences on record, approximately 29% of them singletons. 15% of the sample is taken by the ten largest.

Points the paper makes about the study in general: Donor CMV infection status was unknown, potentially confounding age-related changes in expanded clonotypes. There was a strong correlation between observed TCR beta diversity and the percentage of naive T cells measured by flow cytometry. Compared with the aged group, more naive CD4+ T cells, fewer expanded clones and increased TCR diversity were shown by the long-lived group, suggesting age selection. Estimates of total diversity from one million sequenced T cells were regarded as lower bounds and underestimates. Observed TCR beta diversity per million T cells fell roughly linearly with age, and a significant reduction was already apparent by age approximately 40. Since profiling was done on bulk unsorted PBMCs, naive and antigen-experienced compartments could not be conclusively compared.

The donors were roughly 39 Caucasian individuals from Russia, aged 6 to 90 years, who were systemically healthy. Each donor gave ten milliliters of peripheral blood, drawn into EDTA-treated Vacutainer tubes. PBMCs were isolated by Ficoll-Paque density-gradient centrifugation, with at least 6 million obtained per sample. Trizol reagent was used to extract total RNA from PBMCs, with at least 6 micrograms per sample. Naive CD45RAhigh/CD27high T cell percentages were measured by flow cytometry on a PBMC aliquot from every donor. V gives up 1 base and J gives up 6 bases, and the segment between their germline ends measures 5 bases. CDR1 and CDR2, per the germline V gene, are SGDLS and YYNGEE. The CDR3 runs 13 amino acids, cysteine and phenylalanine included. Only CDR3 DNA is held: 39 bases, read in frame from base 1.

Specimen: blood. The sequence joins TRBV9 to TRBJ1-6, with no confident D gene call. The receptor comes from a woman older than 75 in good health. Donor details come from another sample of the same person, matched by shared clones. The nucleotides are TGTGCCAGCAGCGTACTGGCTAATTCACCCCTCCACTTT. It translates to CASSVLANSPLHF.